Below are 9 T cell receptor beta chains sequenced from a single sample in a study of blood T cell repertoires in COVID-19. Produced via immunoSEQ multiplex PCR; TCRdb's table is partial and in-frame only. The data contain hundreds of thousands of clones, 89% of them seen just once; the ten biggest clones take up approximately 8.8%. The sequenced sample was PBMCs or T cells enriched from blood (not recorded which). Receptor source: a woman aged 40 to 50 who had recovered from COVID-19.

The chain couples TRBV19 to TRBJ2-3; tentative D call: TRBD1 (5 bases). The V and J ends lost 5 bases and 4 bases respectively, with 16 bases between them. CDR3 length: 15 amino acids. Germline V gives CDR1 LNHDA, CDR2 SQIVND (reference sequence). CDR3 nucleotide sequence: TGTGCCAGTAGTCCAGGGATGTGGCAGGCAGATACGCAGTATTTT. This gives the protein CASSPGMWQADTQYF.

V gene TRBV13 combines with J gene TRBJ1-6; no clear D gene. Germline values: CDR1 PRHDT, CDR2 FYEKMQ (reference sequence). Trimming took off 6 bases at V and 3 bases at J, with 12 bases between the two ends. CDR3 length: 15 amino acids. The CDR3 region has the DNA TGTGCCAGCAGATGGACGGAGGACTATAATTCACCCCTCCACTTT. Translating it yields CASRWTEDYNSPLHF. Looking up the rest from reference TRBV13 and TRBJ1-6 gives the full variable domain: AAGVIQSPRHLIKEKRETATLKCYPIPRHDTVYWYQQGPGQDPQFLISFYEKMQSDKGSIPDRFSAQQFSDYHSELNMSSLELGDSALYFCASRWTEDYNSPLHFGNGTRLTVT.

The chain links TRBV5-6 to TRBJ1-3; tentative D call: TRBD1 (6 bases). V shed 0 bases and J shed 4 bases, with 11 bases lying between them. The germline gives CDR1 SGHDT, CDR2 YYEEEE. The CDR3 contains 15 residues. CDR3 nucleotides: TGTGCCAGCAGCTTGGTACAGGGCCAGGGAAACACCATATATTTT. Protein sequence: CASSLVQGQGNTIYF.

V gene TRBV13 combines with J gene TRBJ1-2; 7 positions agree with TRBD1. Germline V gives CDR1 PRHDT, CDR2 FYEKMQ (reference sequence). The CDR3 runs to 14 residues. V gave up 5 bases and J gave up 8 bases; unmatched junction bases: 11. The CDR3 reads CASSRRQGGRGYTF. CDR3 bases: TGTGCCAGCAGCCGTCGACAGGGAGGACGCGGCTACACCTTC.

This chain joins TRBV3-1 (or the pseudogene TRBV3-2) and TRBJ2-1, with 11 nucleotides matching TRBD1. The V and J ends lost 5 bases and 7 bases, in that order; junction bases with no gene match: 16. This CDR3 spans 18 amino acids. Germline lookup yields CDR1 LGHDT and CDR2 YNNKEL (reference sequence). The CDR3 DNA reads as TGTGCCAGCAGCTCTTCTTTGCGGACAGGGGGCGTTCGGAATGAGCAGTTCTTC. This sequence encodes CASSSSLRTGGVRNEQFF.

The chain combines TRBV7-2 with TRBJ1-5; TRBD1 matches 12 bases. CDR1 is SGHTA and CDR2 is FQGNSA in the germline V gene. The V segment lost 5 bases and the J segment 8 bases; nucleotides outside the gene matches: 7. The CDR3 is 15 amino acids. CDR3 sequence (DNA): TGTGCCAGCAGCCTGTTGGGACAGGGGGCCGAGCCCCAGCATTTT. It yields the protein CASSLLGQGAEPQHF.

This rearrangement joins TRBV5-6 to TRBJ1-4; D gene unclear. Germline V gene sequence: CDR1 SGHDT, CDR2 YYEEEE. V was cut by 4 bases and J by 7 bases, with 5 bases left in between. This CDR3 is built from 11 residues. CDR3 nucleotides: TGTGCCAGCAGCGGAGGTGAAAAACTGTTTTTT. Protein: CASSGGEKLFF.

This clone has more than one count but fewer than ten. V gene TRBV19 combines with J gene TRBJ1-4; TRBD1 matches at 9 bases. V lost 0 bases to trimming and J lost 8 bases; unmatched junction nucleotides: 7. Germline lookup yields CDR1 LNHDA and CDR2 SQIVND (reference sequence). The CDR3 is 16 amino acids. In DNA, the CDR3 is TGTGCCAGTAGTATAGATTTTTCGGGACAGGGCGAAAAACTGTTTTTT. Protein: CASSIDFSGQGEKLFF.

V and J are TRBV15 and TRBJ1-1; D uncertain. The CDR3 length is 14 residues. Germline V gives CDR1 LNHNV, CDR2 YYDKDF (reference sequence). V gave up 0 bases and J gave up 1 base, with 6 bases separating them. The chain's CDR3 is CATSREWQNTEAFF. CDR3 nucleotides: TGTGCCACCAGCAGAGAATGGCAGAACACTGAAGCTTTCTTT.